This TCR beta chain was recorded in a study of cytomegalovirus exposure and HLA in healthy donors. Overall study findings and caveats: Overall, approximately 150 TCR beta chains were annotated as cytomegalovirus-associated.

Germline V gene sequence: CDR1 SGHRS, CDR2 YFSETQ. This CDR3 contains 15 residues. Trimming at V came to 3 bases and at J to 10 bases, leaving 9 bases not matched to a gene. TCRdb's copy holds only in-frame clones and misses some; the assay was immunoSEQ multiplex PCR. Among 100,000 to 150,000 clones listed, just under 95% were seen once. Only one count was recorded for this clone. Its matching antigen is unknown. The rearrangement joins TRBV5-1 to TRBJ1-6, with 8 nucleotides matching TRBD1. This TCR came from a woman aged 18 to 35 in good health and CMV-seronegative. Sequenced input: PBMCs. In DNA form, the CDR3 reads TGCGCCAGCAGCTCGCAGGACAGGGTCAGGTCACCCCTCCACTTT. It is translated as CASSSQDRVRSPLHF.